The following is a T cell receptor (beta chain) sequence with its context. Its specificity is unknown. Generated by immunoSEQ multiplex PCR, the TCRdb table keeps only in-frame clones and is missing some. The sample has 150,000 to 170,000 clones; roughly 86% are singletons. V dropped 8 bases and J dropped 4 bases, with 5 bases sitting between them. Germline V lookup: CDR1 WSHSY, CDR2 SAAADI. The CDR3 consists of 11 residues. Separate from the approximately 670-subject first cohort, the approximately 120-subject validation cohort was the one that the donors belonged to. These data come from a study of cytomegalovirus exposure and HLA in healthy donors. Whole-study context: The platform used for the roughly 130 validation repertoires matched that of the 650 to 750 first-cohort repertoires, a later analysis reported.

Study-level findings and limits: The authors listed 150 or so TCR beta chains as cytomegalovirus-associated. As was reported, the classifier diagnosed cytomegalovirus status with high specificity and sensitivity.

The TCR was taken from a human donor in good health. The V and J genes are TRBV10-2 and TRBJ2-2; D call uncertain. Sequenced material: PBMCs. The DNA of the CDR3 is TGCGCCAGCTTCTCCACCGGGGAGCTGTTTTTT. Residues: CASFSTGELFF.